The 2 T cell receptor beta chains below were found in one sample sequenced in a study of high-grade serous ovarian cancer treatment subgroups. Tumor samples were taken before definitive surgery or chemotherapy. Sequencing was performed with immunoSEQ multiplex PCR; in TCRdb, only in-frame clones are kept and a portion is missing. Found here are about 18,000 clones, roughly 80% of them singletons; the top ten hold 6.4%. The sequenced sample consisted of tumor tissue. These receptors came from a human donor with high-grade serous ovarian cancer.

This clone was seen only a few times. J is TRBJ1-4 and V is TRBV4-2; 7 positions match TRBD1. The V gene's germline CDR1 is LGHNA and CDR2 YNFKEQ. V shed 6 bases, J shed 0 bases, and the junction held 13 bases outside the gene matches. CDR3 length: 18 amino acids. The DNA of the CDR3 is TGTGCCAGCAGGACCGGGACAGTCGGCGGAGCAACTAATGAAAAACTGTTTTTT. Amino acid sequence: CASRTGTVGGATNEKLFF.

The chain uses TRBV15 and TRBJ2-1, with D uncertain. V was trimmed by 0 bases and J by 2 bases, leaving 2 bases between them. Germline loops: CDR1 LNHNV, CDR2 YYDKDF (reference sequence). The CDR3 has 13 residues. Here the CDR3 DNA reads TGTGCCACCAGCAGAGATACCTACAATGAGCAGTTCTTC. This translates into CATSRDTYNEQFF.